These 3 T cell receptor beta chains were all obtained from the same sample, sequenced in a study of CD8 T cells in ankylosing spondylitis. The antigens for these receptors are not known. Study conclusions and caveats: Seven or eight highly homologous variants made up a TCR beta motif, and this motif appeared characteristic of ankylosing spondylitis blood.

From the 5' RACE reads, TCRdb called clonotypes with MiXCR, one entry per CDR3 protein. Of about 220,000 distinct CDR3 sequences listed, 5.5% to 7.5% are singletons. Specimen: blood, either unsorted or a sorted T cell fraction (not recorded which). Every receptor here comes from a male donor with ankylosing spondylitis.

At least ten counts were recorded for this clonotype. V is TRBV29-1 and J is TRBJ2-3; 9 bases align to TRBD1. CDR1 and CDR2 (germline): SQVTM, ANQGSEA. V dropped 6 bases and J dropped 6; count of bases not matched to a gene: 13. This CDR3 contains 15 residues. CDR3 sequence (DNA): TGCAGCGTCACGACAGGGGGTAATCCGGAGGATACGCAGTATTTT. Its protein product is CSVTTGGNPEDTQYF.

The rearrangement uses TRBV28 and TRBJ2-7; D remains unclear. The CDR3 contains 16 residues. Germline V lookup: CDR1 MDHEN, CDR2 SYDVKM. Trimming cost V 5 bases and J 2 bases, with 19 bases left between them. CDR3 DNA sequence: TGTGCCAGCAGTCGGACCCAACCGTGGGGTACCTACGAGCAGTACTTC. Amino acid sequence: CASSRTQPWGTYEQYF. Combining the CDR3 with reference TRBV28 and TRBJ2-7 gives the whole variable domain DVKVTQSSRYLVKRTGEKVFLECVQDMDHENMFWYRQDPGLGLRLIYFSYDVKMKEKGDIPEGYSVSREKKERFSLILESASTNQTSMYLCASSRTQPWGTYEQYFGPGTRLTVT.

In this sample, this clonotype turned up many times. This chain connects TRBV5-1 to TRBJ2-1; 7 bases line up with TRBD2. Germline assignment: CDR1 SGHRS and CDR2 YFSETQ. The CDR3 spans 14 residues. With V trimmed by 4 bases and J by 9 bases, 10 bases remained unmatched. The CDR3 DNA is TGCGCCAGCAGCGTGGGACTACTTAGTGGTGAGCAGTTCTTC. Protein: CASSVGLLSGEQFF.